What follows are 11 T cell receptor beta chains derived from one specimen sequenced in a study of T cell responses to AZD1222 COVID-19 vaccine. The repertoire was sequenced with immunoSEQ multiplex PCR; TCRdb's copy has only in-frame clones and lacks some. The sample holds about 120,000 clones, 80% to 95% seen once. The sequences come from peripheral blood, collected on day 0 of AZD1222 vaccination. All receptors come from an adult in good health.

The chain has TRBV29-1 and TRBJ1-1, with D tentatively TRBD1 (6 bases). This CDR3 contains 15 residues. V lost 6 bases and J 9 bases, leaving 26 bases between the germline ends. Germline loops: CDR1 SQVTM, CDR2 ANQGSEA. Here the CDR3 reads CSVSSTGGHSEKAFF. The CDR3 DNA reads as TGCAGCGTGTCATCAACCGGGGGACATTCGGAAAAAGCTTTCTTT.

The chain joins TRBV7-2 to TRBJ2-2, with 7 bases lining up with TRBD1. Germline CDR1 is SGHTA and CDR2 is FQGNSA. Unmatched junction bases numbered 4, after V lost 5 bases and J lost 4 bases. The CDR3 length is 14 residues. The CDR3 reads CASSGGQFTGELFF. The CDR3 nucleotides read TGTGCCAGCAGCGGGGGACAGTTCACCGGGGAGCTGTTTTTT.

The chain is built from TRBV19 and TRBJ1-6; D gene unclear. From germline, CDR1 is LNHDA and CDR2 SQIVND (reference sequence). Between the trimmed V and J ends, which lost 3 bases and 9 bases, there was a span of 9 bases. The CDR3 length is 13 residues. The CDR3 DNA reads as TGTGCCAGTAGTATCAGTGAGGGTTCACCCCTCCACTTT. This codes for CASSISEGSPLHF.

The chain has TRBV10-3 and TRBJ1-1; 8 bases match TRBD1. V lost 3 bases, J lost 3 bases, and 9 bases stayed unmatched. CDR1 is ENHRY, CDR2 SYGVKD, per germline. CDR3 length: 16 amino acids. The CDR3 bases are TGTGCCATCAGTGAAGGGGGACAGGACGGGGACACTGAAGCTTTCTTT. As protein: CAISEGGQDGDTEAFF.

The CDR3 here is CASSLAQSADTQYF. As DNA, the CDR3 is TGTGCCAGCAGCTTAGCCCAGTCGGCAGATACGCAGTATTTT. This rearrangement joins TRBV7-2 to TRBJ2-3; D remains unclear. V lost 0 bases, J lost 4 bases, and 8 bases lay in between. From germline, CDR1 is SGHTA and CDR2 FQGNSA. The CDR3 sequence is 14 residues long.

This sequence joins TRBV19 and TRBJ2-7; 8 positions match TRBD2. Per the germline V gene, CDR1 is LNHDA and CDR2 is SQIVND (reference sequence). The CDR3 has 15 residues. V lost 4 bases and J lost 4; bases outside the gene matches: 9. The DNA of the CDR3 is TGTGCCAGTAGTAATGACATTCGGGAGGGATACGAGCAGTACTTC. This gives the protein CASSNDIREGYEQYF.

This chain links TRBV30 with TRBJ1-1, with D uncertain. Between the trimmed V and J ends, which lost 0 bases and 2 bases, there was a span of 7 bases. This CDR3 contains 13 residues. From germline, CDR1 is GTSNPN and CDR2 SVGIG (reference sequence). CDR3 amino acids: CAWSVRVNTEAFF. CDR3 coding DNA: TGTGCCTGGAGTGTAAGGGTAAACACTGAAGCTTTCTTT.

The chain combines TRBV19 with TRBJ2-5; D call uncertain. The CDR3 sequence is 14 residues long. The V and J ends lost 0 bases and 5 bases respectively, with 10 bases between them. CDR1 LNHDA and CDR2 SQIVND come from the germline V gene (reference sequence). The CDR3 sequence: CASSIDLSRETQYF. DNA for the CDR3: TGTGCCAGTAGTATAGATCTATCTAGGGAGACCCAGTACTTC.

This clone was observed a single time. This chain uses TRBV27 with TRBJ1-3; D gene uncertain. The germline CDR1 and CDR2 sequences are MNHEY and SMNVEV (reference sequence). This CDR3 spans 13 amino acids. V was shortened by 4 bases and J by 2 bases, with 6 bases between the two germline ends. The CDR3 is CASSWATGNTIYF. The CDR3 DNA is TGTGCCAGCAGTTGGGCTACTGGAAACACCATATATTTT.

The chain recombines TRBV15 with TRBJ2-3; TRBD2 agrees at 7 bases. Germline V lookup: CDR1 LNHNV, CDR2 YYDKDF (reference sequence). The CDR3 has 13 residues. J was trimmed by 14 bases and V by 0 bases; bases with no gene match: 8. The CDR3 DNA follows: TGTGCCACCAGCAGAGATAATGCGGGAGCTCCGTATTTT. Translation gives CATSRDNAGAPYF.

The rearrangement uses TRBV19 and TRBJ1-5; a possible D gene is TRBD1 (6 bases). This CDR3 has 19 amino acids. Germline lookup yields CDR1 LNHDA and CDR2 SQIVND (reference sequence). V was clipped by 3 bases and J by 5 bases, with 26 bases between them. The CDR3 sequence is CASSIPLYRVRASHQPQHF. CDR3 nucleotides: TGTGCCAGTAGTATCCCCCTTTACAGGGTTCGAGCCTCTCATCAGCCCCAGCATTTT.